A single sample is the source of the 18 T cell receptor beta chains below, sequenced in a study of T-cell reconstitution after alpha-beta-depleted transplantation in children. Unique molecular identifiers were built into the TCRbeta library. TCRdb analysed the PCR reads with MiXCR anew, one entry per CDR3 protein. Here the sample spans 500,000 to 650,000 distinct CDR3 sequences, roughly 11% being singletons. Sequences were derived from PBMCs, mostly from graft donor cells, sampled 180 days after TCRalphabeta/CD19-depleted stem cell transplant. The receptors here all came from a female patient aged 2-10 years who had a stem cell transplant for aplastic anemia, so the T cells may come from the graft donor.

The rearrangement links TRBV20-1 to TRBJ2-7, with 7 bases fitting TRBD2. Germline values: CDR1 DFQATT, CDR2 SNEGSKA (reference sequence). With 0 bases clipped from V and 3 bases from J, the junction kept 8 bases outside the gene matches. The length of the CDR3 is 15 residues. The CDR3 is CSARDVLAVVYEQYF. CDR3 bases: TGCAGTGCTAGAGACGTGCTAGCGGTAGTCTACGAGCAGTACTTC.

This clonotype came up many times. The chain joins TRBV20-1 to TRBJ2-3; 10 nucleotides match TRBD1. CDR1 is DFQATT, CDR2 SNEGSKA, per germline (reference sequence). Trimming cost V 5 bases and J 3 bases; bases outside gene matches: 8. This CDR3 spans 15 amino acids. The CDR3 DNA is TGCAGTGCTGAGGTTAGGGACAGGGGTACAGATACGCAGTATTTT. Protein: CSAEVRDRGTDTQYF.

In its sample, this clonotype was seen a few times. The chain combines TRBV7-9 with TRBJ2-1; 11 bases line up with TRBD2. The V and J ends lost 3 bases and 5 bases, in that order; junction bases with no gene match: 9. Germline assignment: CDR1 SEHNR and CDR2 FQNEAQ (reference sequence). The CDR3 has 17 amino acids. As DNA, the CDR3 is TGTGCCAGCAGCTTGACTAGCGGGATCCCTTTAAACAATGAGCAGTTCTTC. This sequence encodes CASSLTSGIPLNNEQFF.

This chain connects TRBV2 to TRBJ1-3; possibly TRBD1 for D (6 bases). This CDR3 comprises 14 residues. Germline V gene data show CDR1 as SNHLY and CDR2 as FYNNEI. The V and J ends lost 1 base and 3 bases respectively, with 7 bases between them. The CDR3 region is CASSEGGGGNTIYF. DNA of the CDR3: TGTGCCAGCAGTGAAGGAGGGGGTGGAAACACCATATATTTT.

For the CDR3, the DNA is TGTGCCAGCAGCGTTAGGGGGGACCCACTGTCGAGGAACACCGGGGAGCTGTTTTTT. This sequence encodes CASSVRGDPLSRNTGELFF. The V and J genes are TRBV9 and TRBJ2-2, with D possibly called TRBD1 or TRBD2 (6 bases each). V gave up 2 bases and J gave up 1 base, with 21 bases separating them. CDR1 is SGDLS and CDR2 is YYNGEE in the germline V gene. This CDR3 is built from 19 residues. The full variable domain, its missing parts supplied by reference TRBV9 and TRBJ2-2, is DSGVTQTPKHLITATGQRVTLRCSPRSGDLSVYWYQQSLDQGLQFLIQYYNGEERAKGNILERFSAQQFPDLHSELNLSSLELGDSALYFCASSVRGDPLSRNTGELFFGEGSRLTVL.

The chain recombines TRBV12-3 or TRBV12-4 with TRBJ2-3, with D tentatively TRBD1 or TRBD2 (5 bases each). Trimming pared 2 bases from V and 1 base from J, leaving 13 bases between. The CDR3 runs to 16 residues. The CDR3 sequence is CASSLSQLGGTDTQYF. As DNA, the CDR3 is TGTGCCAGCAGTTTATCCCAACTAGGGGGCACAGATACGCAGTATTTT.

This clonotype has just a few counts. The chain links TRBV27 to TRBJ2-7; D is tentatively TRBD1 or TRBD2 (6 bases each). In germline, CDR1 is MNHEY, CDR2 SMNVEV (reference sequence). V lost 2 bases and J lost 9, with 11 bases in between. The CDR3 is made up of 12 amino acids. The CDR3 nucleotides read TGTGCCAGCAGTTTAGGGGGCGGGGTGCAGTACTTC. This gives the protein CASSLGGGVQYF.

This clonotype was counted once. J is TRBJ2-1 and V is TRBV5-1; TRBD2 aligns across 7 bases. CDR3 length equals 19 residues. V shed 2 bases and J 5 bases; nucleotides not matched to a gene: 19. Germline loops: CDR1 SGHRS, CDR2 YFSETQ. The CDR3 region is CASSLWSGDPRISDNEQFF. The CDR3 DNA sequence: TGCGCCAGCAGCTTATGGAGCGGGGACCCTAGAATCTCGGACAATGAGCAGTTCTTC.

J is TRBJ1-1 and V is TRBV9; D uncertain. Between the trimmed V and J ends, which lost 3 bases and 4 bases, there was a span of 13 bases. The germline V gene encodes CDR1 SGDLS and CDR2 YYNGEE. The CDR3 contains 14 residues. In DNA, the CDR3 is TGTGCCAGCAGCGATCTTAGCGGAAGCACTGAAGCTTTCTTT. This gives the protein CASSDLSGSTEAFF.

This clonotype was seen a few times. The J gene is TRBJ2-7, the V gene TRBV5-1, with D maybe TRBD2 (7 bases). This CDR3 spans 14 amino acids. V was pared by 4 bases and J by 3 bases, with 14 bases between. Germline CDR1 is SGHRS and CDR2 is YFSETQ. The CDR3 DNA is TGCGCCAGCAGCGCGGACGGGGGGCTCTACGAGCAGTACTTC. The encoded protein is CASSADGGLYEQYF.

This clonotype was seen a handful of times. The chain combines TRBV11-2 with TRBJ2-2; TRBD2 agrees at 10 bases. With 11 bases clipped from V and 7 bases from J, the junction kept 25 bases outside the gene matches. The CDR3 is made up of 19 amino acids. Germline assignment: CDR1 SGHAT and CDR2 FQNNGV. This CDR3 reads CAGRGLRTSGGNRIGELFF. The CDR3 DNA reads TGTGCCGGGAGAGGGCTCAGGACTAGCGGAGGGAACAGGATCGGGGAGCTGTTTTTT.

As concerns this clonotype: A read error may account for a junction end that differs from germline. The chain employs TRBV7-2 and TRBJ2-3; TRBD2 might be the D (7 bases). The CDR3 runs to 16 residues. The germline gives CDR1 SGHTA, CDR2 FQGNSA. The CDR3 region is CASSIARGHITDTQYF. CDR3 sequence (DNA): TGTGCCAGCAGCATAGCGCGGGGGCACATCACAGATACGCAGTATTTT.

In DNA form, the CDR3 reads TGTGCCAGCAGCCGGGAGAGATTCTACAATGAGCAGTTCTTC. Translated, it gives CASSRERFYNEQFF. This chain links TRBV7-6 with TRBJ2-1, with a possible D match to TRBD2 (6 bases). The germline V and J ends were trimmed by 5 bases and 3 bases, with 11 bases remaining between them. CDR1 SGHVS and CDR2 FNYEAQ come from the germline V gene. CDR3 length: 14 amino acids.

The chain joins TRBV7-3 to TRBJ2-3; TRBD2 agrees at 10 bases. V trimming: 0 bases; J trimming: 3 bases; junction bases outside the gene matches: 3. CDR1 and CDR2 (germline): SGHTA, FQGTGA. CDR3 length equals 16 residues. DNA of the CDR3: TGTGCCAGCAGCTTAACGCCTAGCGGGAGAACAGATACGCAGTATTTT. Translating gives CASSLTPSGRTDTQYF.

This clonotype appeared a few times. This chain uses TRBV10-2 with TRBJ1-5; D is unresolved. Germline V lookup: CDR1 WSHSY, CDR2 SAAADI. The CDR3 has 13 amino acids. The V end was cut by 4 bases, the J end by 3 bases, with 7 bases between. The CDR3 region has the DNA TGCGCCAGCAGTGTACGGATCAATCAGCCCCAGCATTTT. Translating it yields CASSVRINQPQHF.

Ten or more counts support this clonotype. The chain carries TRBV15 and TRBJ1-2; no reliable D call. CDR1 and CDR2 (germline): LNHNV, YYDKDF (reference sequence). The CDR3 totals 12 residues. V was trimmed by 5 bases and J by 6 bases, leaving 10 bases between them. The CDR3 region has the DNA TGTGCCACCAGCGAGGGTATCAATGGCTACACCTTC. Its translation: CATSEGINGYTF.

The CDR3 nucleotides read TGCGCCAGCAGACCTGAACCGGGCCTGAGGACATACGAGCAGTACTTC. This gives the protein CASRPEPGLRTYEQYF. The rearrangement uses TRBV5-1 and TRBJ2-7; a possible D gene is TRBD1 (5 bases). There are 16 residues in the CDR3. Germline lookup yields CDR1 SGHRS and CDR2 YFSETQ. The ends were cut back, 5 bases at V and 4 bases at J, with 22 bases in the middle.

The chain joins TRBV15 to TRBJ1-1, with D possibly being TRBD1 (6 bases). The germline V gene has CDR1 LNHNV and CDR2 YYDKDF (reference sequence). The CDR3 runs 13 residues. Trimming cost V 5 bases and J 4 bases, with 11 bases left between them. The CDR3 sequence: CATSRGGATEAFF. The CDR3 DNA follows: TGTGCCACCAGCCGCGGGGGGGCCACTGAAGCTTTCTTT.